Shown below are 13 T cell receptor beta chains from a single sample sequenced in a study of OX40 agonist ivuxolimab in advanced cancers. The table came from immunoSEQ multiplex PCR; TCRdb's copy has only in-frame clones and leaves some out. The table records about 99,000 clones, about 96% of them present only once. The source was CD4+ or CD8+ T cells sorted from blood, collected in a trial of the OX40 agonist ivuxolimab. The receptor set was obtained from an adult with an advanced solid tumor such as melanoma, head and neck, liver or kidney cancer.

The genes are TRBV4-1 and TRBJ1-3; tentatively, D is TRBD1 (6 bases). Trimming left V 2 bases short and J 0 bases short, with 17 bases between. The CDR3 length is 18 residues. Germline loops: CDR1 MGHRA, CDR2 YSYEKL. The CDR3 bases are TGCGCCAGCAGCCAACAACAAGGGACAACTTTCTCTGGAAACACCATATATTTT. Translating gives CASSQQQGTTFSGNTIYF.

This clone has just one count. CDR3 sequence: CASSLGGQGGETQYF. The CDR3 DNA reads TGTGCCAGCAGCTTAGGGGGACAGGGAGGAGAGACCCAGTACTTC. The V gene is TRBV7-8, the J gene TRBJ2-5; 9 bases match TRBD1. The CDR3 sequence is 15 residues long. The germline gives CDR1 SGHVS, CDR2 FQNEAQ. Germline trimming cut 1 base from V and 4 bases from J; bases unmatched to any gene: 4. Drawing the rest from reference TRBV7-8 and TRBJ2-5, the complete variable domain is GAGVSQSPRYKVAKRGQDVALRCDPISGHVSLFWYQQALGQGPEFLTYFQNEAQLDKSGLPSDRFFAERPEGSVSTLKIQRTQQEDSAVYLCASSLGGQGGETQYFGPGTRLLVL.

The table lists this clone with a few counts. The rearrangement uses TRBV5-1 and TRBJ2-7; maybe TRBD1 (6 bases). The CDR3 runs 12 residues. Germline V gives CDR1 SGHRS, CDR2 YFSETQ. The V end was cut by 4 bases, the J end by 6 bases, with 11 bases between. The CDR3 here is CASSEQGTEQYF. The CDR3 DNA follows: TGCGCCAGCAGCGAACAGGGTACCGAGCAGTACTTC.

CDR3 sequence: CASSNWPGEQYF. In DNA, the CDR3 is TGTGCCAGCAGTAACTGGCCAGGCGAGCAGTACTTC. V usage is TRBV6-1 and J usage is TRBJ2-7; D gene ambiguous. The germline V gene encodes CDR1 MNHNS and CDR2 SASEGT. Trimming removed 5 bases at V and 6 bases at J, with 11 bases between. The CDR3 covers 12 residues.

The CDR3 spells CASSIGAGETEAFF. The CDR3, as DNA: TGTGCCAGTAGTATTGGTGCCGGGGAAACTGAAGCTTTCTTT. The gene calls are TRBV19 and TRBJ1-1; no firm D call. The CDR3 is 14 residues long. The V gene lost 3 bases and the J gene lost 5 bases, with 13 bases spanning the gap. Germline CDR1 is LNHDA and CDR2 is SQIVND (reference sequence).

The chain employs TRBV21-1 and TRBJ2-7; the table's D call, TRBD2, has no DNA check behind it. TRBV21-1 is tagged as a pseudogene. The CDR3 consists of 14 residues. CDR3 region: CASSKRQRSYEQYF. The DNA for the CDR3 is TGTGCCAGCAGCAAACGTCAGAGGTCCTACGAGCAGTACTTC.

The CDR3 nucleotides read TGTGCCAGCAGCTTGGTAGCTGGGGGCAATGAGCAGTTCTTC. It translates to CASSLVAGGNEQFF. J is TRBJ2-1 and V is TRBV5-6; D may match TRBD1 or TRBD2 (5 bases each). Germline CDR1 reads SGHDT; CDR2 reads YYEEEE. This CDR3 region has 14 residues. The germline V and J ends were trimmed by 0 bases and 6 bases, with 10 bases remaining between them.

The V and J genes are TRBV6-5 and TRBJ2-1; tentatively, D is TRBD1 (8 bases). V lost 7 bases and J lost 4, with 17 bases in between. The CDR3 has 15 amino acids. Per germline, CDR1 MNHEY and CDR2 SVGAGI. The CDR3 DNA reads as TGTGCCAGCACCATCGGACAGGGACTATACAATGAGCAGTTCTTC. Its protein is CASTIGQGLYNEQFF.

The V call is TRBV27, the J call TRBJ2-1; 7 positions agree with TRBD2. The CDR3 extends over 14 amino acids. V shed 4 bases, J shed 2 bases, and the junction held 2 bases outside the gene matches. Germline V CDR1 and CDR2: MNHEY, SMNVEV (reference sequence). CDR3 region: CASSSLAAYNEQFF. Written as DNA, the CDR3 is TGTGCCAGCAGTTCCCTAGCGGCCTACAATGAGCAGTTCTTC.

The rearrangement joins TRBV11-2 to TRBJ1-2, with D uncertain. The CDR3 sequence is 12 residues long. Trimming cost V 3 bases and J 2 bases, with 4 bases left between them. Germline lookup yields CDR1 SGHAT and CDR2 FQNNGV. CDR3 in amino acids: CASSLDNYGYTF. CDR3 DNA sequence: TGTGCCAGCAGCTTGGACAACTATGGCTACACCTTC.

The chain links TRBV6-5 to TRBJ1-5; unclear D gene. This CDR3 comprises 13 residues. In germline, CDR1 is MNHEY, CDR2 SVGAGI. Trimming cost V 5 bases and J 3 bases, with 8 bases left between them. Here the CDR3 DNA reads TGTGCCAGCAGTGAAGCCGTCAATCAGCCCCAGCATTTT. Amino acids: CASSEAVNQPQHF.

CDR3 in amino acids: CASSQDWEGSYEQYF. For the CDR3, the DNA is TGCGCCAGCAGCCAAGACTGGGAGGGCTCCTACGAGCAGTACTTC. J is TRBJ2-7 and V is TRBV4-3; 7 bases map to TRBD2. The CDR3 runs to 15 residues. CDR1 is LGHNA, CDR2 YSLEER, per germline. Losses at the gene ends were 0 bases for V and 0 bases for J; bases not matched to a gene: 2.

This chain uses TRBV27 with TRBJ1-4; maybe TRBD1 (5 bases). V was clipped by 1 base and J by 8 bases, with 11 bases between them. CDR3 size: 14 residues. CDR1 is MNHEY and CDR2 is SMNVEV in the germline V gene (reference sequence). The CDR3 loop is CASSLWQGGEKLFF. CDR3 bases: TGTGCCAGCAGTTTATGGCAGGGTGGCGAAAAACTGTTTTTT.